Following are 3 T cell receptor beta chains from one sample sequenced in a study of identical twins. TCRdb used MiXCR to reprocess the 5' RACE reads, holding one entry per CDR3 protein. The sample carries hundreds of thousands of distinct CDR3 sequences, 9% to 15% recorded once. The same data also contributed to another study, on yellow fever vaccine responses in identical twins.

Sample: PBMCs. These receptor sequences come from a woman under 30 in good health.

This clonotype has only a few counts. Written as DNA, the CDR3 is TGTGCCAGCAGCCAAACTGATCGAGATACGCAGTATTTT. This codes for CASSQTDRDTQYF. The chain employs TRBV14 and TRBJ2-3; no clear D gene. V lost 2 bases, J lost 5 bases, and 8 bases lay in between. The V gene's germline CDR1 is SGHDN and CDR2 FVKESK. The CDR3 is 13 amino acids.

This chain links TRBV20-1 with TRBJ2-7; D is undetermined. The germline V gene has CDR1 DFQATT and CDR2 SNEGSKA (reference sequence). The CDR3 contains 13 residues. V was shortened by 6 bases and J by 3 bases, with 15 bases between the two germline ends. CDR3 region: CSAETGPYYEQYF. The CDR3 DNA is TGCAGTGCGGAAACCGGGCCCTACTACGAGCAGTACTTC.

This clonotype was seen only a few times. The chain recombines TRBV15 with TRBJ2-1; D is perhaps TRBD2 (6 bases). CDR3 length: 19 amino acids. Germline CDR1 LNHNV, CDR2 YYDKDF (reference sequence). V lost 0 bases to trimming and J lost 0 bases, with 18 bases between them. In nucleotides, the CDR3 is TGTGCCACCAGCAGAGATGGGACTCTCGACCCCAGCTCCTACAATGAGCAGTTCTTC. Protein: CATSRDGTLDPSSYNEQFF.